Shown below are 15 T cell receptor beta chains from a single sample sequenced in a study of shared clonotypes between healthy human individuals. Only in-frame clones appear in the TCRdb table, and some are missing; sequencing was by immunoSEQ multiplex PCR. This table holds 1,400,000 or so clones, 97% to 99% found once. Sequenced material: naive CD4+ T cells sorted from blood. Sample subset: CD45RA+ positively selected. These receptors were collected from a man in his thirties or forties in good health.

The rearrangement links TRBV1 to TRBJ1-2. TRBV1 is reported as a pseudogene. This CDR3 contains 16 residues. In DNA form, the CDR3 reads TGCACCAGCAGCCAAGATCCTCCTCAGCGTAACTATGGCTACACCTTC. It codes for CTSSQDPPQRNYGYTF.

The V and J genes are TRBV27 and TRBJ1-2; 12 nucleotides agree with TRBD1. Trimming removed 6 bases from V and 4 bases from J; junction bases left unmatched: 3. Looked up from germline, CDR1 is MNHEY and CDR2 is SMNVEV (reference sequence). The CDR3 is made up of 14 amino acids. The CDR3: CASRGQGAIYGYTF. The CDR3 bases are TGTGCCAGCAGGGGACAGGGGGCCATCTATGGCTACACCTTC.

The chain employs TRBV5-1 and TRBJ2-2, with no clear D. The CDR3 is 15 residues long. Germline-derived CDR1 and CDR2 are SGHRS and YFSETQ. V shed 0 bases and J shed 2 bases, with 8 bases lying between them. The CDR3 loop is CASSLDWENTGELFF. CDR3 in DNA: TGCGCCAGCAGCTTGGATTGGGAAAACACCGGGGAGCTGTTTTTT.

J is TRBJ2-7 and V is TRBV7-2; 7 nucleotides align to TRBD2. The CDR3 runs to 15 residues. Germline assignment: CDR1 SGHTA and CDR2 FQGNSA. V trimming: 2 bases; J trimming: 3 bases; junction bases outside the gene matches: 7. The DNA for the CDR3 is TGTGCCAGCAGCTTACTCCGGGCGGGGGTCTACGAGCAGTACTTC. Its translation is CASSLLRAGVYEQYF.

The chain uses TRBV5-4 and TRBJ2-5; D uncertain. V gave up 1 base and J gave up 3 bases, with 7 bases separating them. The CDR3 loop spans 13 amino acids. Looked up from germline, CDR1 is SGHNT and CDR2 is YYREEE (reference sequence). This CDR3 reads CASSLPRKETQYF. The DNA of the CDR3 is TGTGCCAGCAGCTTGCCAAGAAAAGAGACCCAGTACTTC.

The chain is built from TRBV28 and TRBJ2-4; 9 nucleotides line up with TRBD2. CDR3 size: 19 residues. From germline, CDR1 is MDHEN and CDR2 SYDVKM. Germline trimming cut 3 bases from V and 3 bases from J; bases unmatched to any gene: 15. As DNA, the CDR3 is TGTGCCAGCAGTTTTGAGGGACTAGCCACAACGGGGGGCAAAAACATTCAGTACTTC. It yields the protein CASSFEGLATTGGKNIQYF.

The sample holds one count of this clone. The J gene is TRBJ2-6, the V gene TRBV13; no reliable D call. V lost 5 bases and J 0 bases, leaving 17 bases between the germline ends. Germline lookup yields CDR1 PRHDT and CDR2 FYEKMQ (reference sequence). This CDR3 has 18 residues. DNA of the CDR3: TGTGCCAGCAGCCGTCGGGTCAGCATCCTCTCTGGGGCCAACGTCCTGACTTTC. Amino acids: CASSRRVSILSGANVLTF.

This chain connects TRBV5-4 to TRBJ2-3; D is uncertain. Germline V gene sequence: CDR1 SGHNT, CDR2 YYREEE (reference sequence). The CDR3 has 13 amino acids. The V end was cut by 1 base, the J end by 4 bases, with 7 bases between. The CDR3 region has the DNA TGTGCCAGCAGCTTGATTGGGTCAGATACGCAGTATTTT. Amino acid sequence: CASSLIGSDTQYF.

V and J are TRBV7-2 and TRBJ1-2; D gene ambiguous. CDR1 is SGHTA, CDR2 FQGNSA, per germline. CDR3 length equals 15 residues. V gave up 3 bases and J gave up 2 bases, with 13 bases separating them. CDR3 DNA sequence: TGTGCCAGCAGCTTGTCCGCCTTGGGCAACTATGGCTACACCTTC. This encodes CASSLSALGNYGYTF.

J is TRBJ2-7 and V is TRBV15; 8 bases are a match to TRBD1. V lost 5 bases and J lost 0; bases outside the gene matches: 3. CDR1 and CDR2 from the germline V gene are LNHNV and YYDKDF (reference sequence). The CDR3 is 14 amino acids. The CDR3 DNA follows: TGTGCCACCAGCGACAGGGGACCCTCCTACGAGCAGTACTTC. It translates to CATSDRGPSYEQYF.

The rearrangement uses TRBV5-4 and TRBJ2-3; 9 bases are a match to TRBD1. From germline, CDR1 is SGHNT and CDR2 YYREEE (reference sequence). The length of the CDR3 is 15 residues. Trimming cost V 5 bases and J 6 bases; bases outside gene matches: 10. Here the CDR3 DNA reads TGTGCCAGCAGTTCTCGGACAGGGGCGGCGGATACGCAGTATTTT. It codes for CASSSRTGAADTQYF.

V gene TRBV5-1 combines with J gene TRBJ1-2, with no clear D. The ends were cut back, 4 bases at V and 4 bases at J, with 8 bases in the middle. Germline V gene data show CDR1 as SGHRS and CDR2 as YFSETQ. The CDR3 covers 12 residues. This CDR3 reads CASSVSSYGYTF. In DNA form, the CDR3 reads TGCGCCAGCAGCGTATCCAGCTATGGCTACACCTTC.

This CDR3 reads CASSLAGQRTGELFF. The CDR3 region has the DNA TGCGCCAGCAGCTTGGCGGGACAGCGAACCGGGGAGCTGTTTTTT. The chain uses TRBV5-1 and TRBJ2-2; 7 positions agree with TRBD1. CDR1 and CDR2 from the germline V gene are SGHRS and YFSETQ. The CDR3 runs 15 residues. Trimming at V came to 0 bases and at J to 5 bases, leaving 4 bases not matched to a gene.

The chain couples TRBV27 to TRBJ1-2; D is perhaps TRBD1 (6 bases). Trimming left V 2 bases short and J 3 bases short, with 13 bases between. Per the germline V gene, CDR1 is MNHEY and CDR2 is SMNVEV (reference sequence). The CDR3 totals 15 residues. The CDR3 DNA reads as TGTGCCAGCAGTTTAGGCGGGGGGCGAGACTATGGCTACACCTTC. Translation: CASSLGGGRDYGYTF.

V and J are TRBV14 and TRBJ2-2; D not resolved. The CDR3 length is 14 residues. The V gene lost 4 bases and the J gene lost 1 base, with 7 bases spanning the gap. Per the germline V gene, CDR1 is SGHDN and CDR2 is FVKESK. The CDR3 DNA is TGTGCCAGCAGCCCTAGTATGAACACCGGGGAGCTGTTTTTT. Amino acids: CASSPSMNTGELFF.